One and the same sample provided the 12 T cell receptor beta chains below, sequenced in a study of blood T cell repertoires in COVID-19. Profiling relied on immunoSEQ multiplex PCR, and the TCRdb table lists in-frame clones only, not all of them. The table lists approximately 130,000 clones, about four fifths of them singletons. The specimen was peripheral blood. These receptors all stem from a man older than 75 with acute or convalescent COVID-19.

This chain connects TRBV19 to TRBJ2-1; 10 bases map to TRBD1. The germline CDR1 and CDR2 sequences are LNHDA and SQIVND (reference sequence). Germline trimming cut 4 bases from V and 12 bases from J; bases unmatched to any gene: 6. The CDR3 runs 13 residues. The CDR3 bases are TGTGCCAGTAGTAGGGACCGGGACAGGGGGCAGTTCTTC. Its translation is CASSRDRDRGQFF.

The CDR3 reads CASSSAGMAGNTIYF. The CDR3 DNA reads as TGCGCCAGCAGCTCCGCAGGGATGGCTGGAAACACCATATATTTT. V is TRBV5-1 and J is TRBJ1-3; tentative D call: TRBD1 (5 bases). Germline lookup yields CDR1 SGHRS and CDR2 YFSETQ. The CDR3 runs to 15 residues. The V gene lost 3 bases and the J gene lost 2 bases, with 12 bases spanning the gap.

In DNA form, the CDR3 reads TGTGCCAGCAGCATTAGCGGGGGAAGTCGGGATACGCAGTATTTT. Translated, it gives CASSISGGSRDTQYF. The V and J genes are TRBV9 and TRBJ2-3, with TRBD2 matching 9 bases. The CDR3 is 15 residues long. Germline V CDR1 and CDR2: SGDLS, YYNGEE. V lost 4 bases to trimming and J lost 6 bases; unmatched junction nucleotides: 9.

The V and J genes are TRBV5-1 and TRBJ2-3; no clear D gene. Germline assignment: CDR1 SGHRS and CDR2 YFSETQ. Trimming removed 6 bases at V and 6 bases at J, with 14 bases between. The CDR3 spans 13 residues. CDR3 region: CASNYQFGDTQYF. CDR3 nucleotides: TGCGCCAGCAACTATCAATTTGGCGATACGCAGTATTTT.

The genes are TRBV29-1 and TRBJ2-1, with TRBD2 as a possible D gene (6 bases). Between the trimmed V and J ends, which lost 5 bases and 10 bases, there was a span of 9 bases. The CDR3 runs 10 residues. In germline, CDR1 is SQVTM, CDR2 ANQGSEA. CDR3 residues: CSVRGREQFF. CDR3 DNA: TGCAGCGTTCGGGGGAGGGAGCAGTTCTTC.

This clone has a handful of counts. This chain uses TRBV5-1 with TRBJ1-1, with D perhaps TRBD1 (5 bases). CDR1 and CDR2 from the germline V gene are SGHRS and YFSETQ. The CDR3 extends over 14 amino acids. Trimming took 4 bases from V and 1 from J, leaving 11 bases between them. Written as DNA, the CDR3 is TGCGCCAGCAGCCGGGGAGGGACGAACACTGAAGCTTTCTTT. Its translation is CASSRGGTNTEAFF. Full variable domain (remainder filled in from reference TRBV5-1 and TRBJ1-1): KAGVTQTPRYLIKTRGQQVTLSCSPISGHRSVSWYQQTPGQGLQFLFEYFSETQRNKGNFPGRFSGRQFSNSRSEMNVSTLELGDSALYLCASSRGGTNTEAFFGQGTRLTVV.

The rearrangement uses TRBV18 and TRBJ1-1, with D perhaps matching TRBD1 (5 bases). Germline values: CDR1 KGHSH, CDR2 LQKENI. The length of the CDR3 is 13 residues. Trimming left V 9 bases short and J 0 bases short, with 11 bases between. CDR3 loop: CASRDSLNTEAFF. CDR3 bases: TGTGCCAGTCGCGACAGTTTGAACACTGAAGCTTTCTTT. The full variable domain, in which reference TRBV18 and TRBJ1-1 provide the parts outside the CDR3, is NAGVMQNPRHLVRRRGQEARLRCSPMKGHSHVYWYRQLPEEGLKFMVYLQKENIIDESGMPKERFSAEFPKEGPSILRIQQVVRGDSAAYFCASRDSLNTEAFFGQGTRLTVV.

Only a few counts were recorded for this clone. This rearrangement joins TRBV20-1 to TRBJ1-5; 7 bases fit TRBD1. The CDR3 length is 15 residues. Germline CDR1 is DFQATT and CDR2 is SNEGSKA (reference sequence). V lost 3 bases to trimming and J lost 2 bases; unmatched junction nucleotides: 7. CDR3 protein: CSASRRGLGNQPQHF. The CDR3 DNA reads as TGCAGTGCTAGTCGTAGGGGGCTAGGCAATCAGCCCCAGCATTTT.

The chain links TRBV29-1 to TRBJ2-1; no clear D gene. The CDR3 has 8 residues. Trimming removed 8 bases at V and 15 bases at J, with 11 bases between. The germline CDR1 and CDR2 sequences are SQVTM and ANQGSEA. As DNA, the CDR3 is TGCAGCATACCTTCCGGGTTCTTC. This translates into CSIPSGFF.

The chain links TRBV5-6 to TRBJ1-2; 8 positions agree with TRBD1. The V gene end was trimmed by 0 bases and the J gene end by 5 bases; junction bases not matched to a gene: 6. CDR1 is SGHDT and CDR2 is YYEEEE in the germline V gene. The CDR3 covers 15 residues. CDR3 protein: CASSLERTGWYGYTF. CDR3 nucleotides: TGTGCCAGCAGCTTGGAGAGGACAGGGTGGTATGGCTACACCTTC.

The rearrangement links TRBV5-6 to TRBJ1-2; no reliable D call. The ends were cut back, 4 bases at V and 3 bases at J, with 13 bases in the middle. This CDR3 has 14 residues. CDR1 is SGHDT, CDR2 YYEEEE, per germline. In DNA, the CDR3 is TGTGCCAGCAGCCGGAGCGGGGTGGACTATGGCTACACCTTC. It specifies CASSRSGVDYGYTF.

The gene calls are TRBV4-3 and TRBJ1-1; the D is unclear. V dropped 0 bases and J dropped 11 bases, with 13 bases sitting between them. Germline assignment: CDR1 LGHNA and CDR2 YSLEER. The CDR3 has 13 residues. This chain's CDR3 is CASSQEVGSGAFF. The CDR3 bases are TGCGCCAGCAGCCAAGAAGTGGGTTCCGGGGCTTTCTTT.